These 10 T cell receptor beta chains were all obtained from the same sample, sequenced in a study of tumor-infiltrating lymphocytes in primary liver carcinoma. Priming with a constant-region primer yielded TCR beta cDNA from about 510 ng total RNA. ARM-PCR was slightly modified, and three nested multiplex PCR rounds with it gave rise to the TCR beta libraries. Each of the first two PCR rounds ran nine to ten cycles with TRBV1-TRBV30 forward and C-beta reverse primers. In TCRdb, the multiplex PCR reads were re-called with MiXCR into one record per CDR3 protein. This sample has approximately 120,000 distinct CDR3 sequences, with 55% to 75% found just once. From unsorted bulk tissue weighing about 20-33 mg, DNA and RNA were co-extracted. The sample comprised liver tumor tissue from sampling region 3. Subset reported: tumor region T3, left-lateral pole. These receptors were taken from a woman in her fifties or sixties with primary liver carcinoma and hepatitis B virus infection.

For this clonotype: A single base separates this from a much larger clone, so it may be a read error. The chain recombines TRBV5-1 with TRBJ2-3; TRBD1 is a possible D gene (5 bases). Germline V lookup: CDR1 SGHRS, CDR2 YFSETQ. This CDR3 region has 13 residues. The CDR3 region is CASTWGSTDTRYF. CDR3 DNA: TGCGCCAGCACCTGGGGCAGCACAGATACGCGGTATTTT.

This clonotype was seen just once. This may come from a read error, since a much larger clone is one base off. The chain joins TRBV14 to TRBJ2-1; 11 bases match TRBD2. Trimming took 1 base from V and 12 from J; bases not matched to a gene: 2. There are 13 residues in the CDR3. Germline values: CDR1 SGHDN, CDR2 FVKESK. CDR3 protein: CASSQGLAGRQFF. The CDR3 region has the DNA TGTGCCAGCAGCCAAGGACTAGCGGGAAGGCAGTTCTTC.

At least ten counts were recorded for this clonotype. The rearrangement joins TRBV12-3 or TRBV12-4 to TRBJ2-1; TRBD2 matches 8 bases. There are 18 residues in the CDR3. Losses at the gene ends were 2 bases for V and 2 bases for J; bases not matched to a gene: 11. The CDR3 DNA is TGTGCCAGCAGTTTACCACCTGGACTAGCTGAAACCTACAATGAGCAGTTCTTC. It translates to CASSLPPGLAETYNEQFF.

This rearrangement joins TRBV18 to TRBJ2-2; 8 bases agree with TRBD1. Germline assignment: CDR1 KGHSH and CDR2 LQKENI. V shed 3 bases, J shed 3 bases, and the junction held 12 bases outside the gene matches. CDR3 length: 18 residues. The CDR3 region is CASSPETQGALYTGELFF. The CDR3, as DNA: TGTGCCAGCTCACCTGAAACCCAGGGGGCGCTGTACACCGGGGAGCTGTTTTTT.

Regarding this clonotype: A read error is possible here, since a much larger clone lies one base away. V is TRBV28 and J is TRBJ2-7; 11 bases agree with TRBD2. Germline values: CDR1 MDHEN, CDR2 SYDVKM. The CDR3 spans 16 residues. V shed 10 bases and J 5 bases; nucleotides not matched to a gene: 16. CDR3 nucleotides: TGTGCCATCGGGGGTAAGGAACTAGCGGGAGTAAACGAGCAGTACTTC. Encoded protein: CAIGGKELAGVNEQYF.

This clonotype was detected only a few times. The genes are TRBV5-1 and TRBJ2-6, with D unclear. Looked up from germline, CDR1 is SGHRS and CDR2 is YFSETQ. Trimming pared 5 bases from V and 2 bases from J, leaving 17 bases between. This CDR3 comprises 17 residues. CDR3 nucleotides: TGCGCCAGCAGTCGGGCCCAGTCCCCACCTGGGGCCAACGTCCTGACTTTC. Encoded protein: CASSRAQSPPGANVLTF.

As for this clonotype: Because it lacks the conserved phenylalanine or tryptophan at the end, this CDR3 is likely a read error. V usage is TRBV11-2 and J usage is TRBJ2-4, with D tentatively TRBD1 (6 bases). CDR1 and CDR2 (germline): SGHAT, FQNNGV. The CDR3 is 17 residues long. The CDR3, as DNA: TGTGCTAGCAGCTACCGAGGACAGCCAAGGGCCAAAAACATTCAGTACTAC. Its translation is CASSYRGQPRAKNIQYY.

About this clonotype: A much larger clone lies one base from this, so it may be a read error. The V and J genes are TRBV5-6 and TRBJ1-1, with 8 bases lining up with TRBD1. Germline-derived CDR1 and CDR2 are SGHDT and YYEEEE. The CDR3 is made up of 13 amino acids. CDR3 loop: CASRGQANTEASF. CDR3 DNA: TGTGCCAGCAGGGGACAGGCGAACACTGAAGCTTCCTTT.

This clonotype came up many times. The chain carries TRBV6-2 or TRBV6-3 and TRBJ1-2; D is perhaps TRBD1 (5 bases). Looked up from germline, CDR1 is MNHEY and CDR2 is SVGEGT. This CDR3 region has 12 residues. The V end lost 7 bases, the J end lost 4 bases, and 10 bases lay between the germline ends. CDR3 sequence reads: CASTLDSYGYTF. The CDR3 DNA reads TGTGCCAGCACCTTAGACAGCTATGGCTACACCTTC.

Comment on this clonotype: It may be a read error: a sequence one base away is much more abundant. This rearrangement joins TRBV10-3 to TRBJ2-2, with TRBD2 identical over 9 bases. CDR1 and CDR2 from the germline V gene are ENHRY and SYGVKD. J gave up 5 bases and V 3 bases, and 10 bases lay outside the gene matches. The CDR3 sequence is 17 residues long. The CDR3 nucleotides read TGTGCCATCAGTGAAACCTCTAGCGGGATAAAGACCGGGGAGCTGTTTTTT. It encodes CAISETSSGIKTGELFF.